The rows below give T cell receptor beta chains drawn from one sample of a study of control samples from healthy donors and cancer patients. Sequenced by immunoSEQ multiplex PCR; TCRdb stores in-frame clones only, minus some. The table records some 130,000 clones, roughly 91% of them present only once. Sequencing was done on a sample of PBMCs. The source is a man between 45 and 60 years old with head and neck cancer. Each CDR3 is given with its conserved first and last residue.

v_gene: TRBV7-9; CDR3aa: CASSPPDRTPNSPLHF
v_gene: TRBV6-4; CDR3aa: CASLQVGHIGQPQHF
v_gene: TRBV7-3; CDR3aa: CASSLDGLYGYTF
v_gene: TRBV5-4; CDR3aa: CASSLAGGASEQFF
v_gene: TRBV9; CDR3aa: CASSPRLGGQGADEQYF
v_gene: TRBV19; CDR3aa: CASSKLGPAEAFF
v_gene: TRBV19; CDR3aa: CATAGGYYNEQFF
v_gene: TRBV13; CDR3aa: CASSLGGTATPIEQFF
v_gene: TRBV10-3; CDR3aa: CAISGVKNTLYGYTF
v_gene: TRBV27; CDR3aa: CASSLIRETYEQYF
v_gene: TRBV27; CDR3aa: CASGIYEQYF
v_gene: TRBV27; CDR3aa: CASSYQSGQGNIQYF
v_gene: TRBV6-6; CDR3aa: CASSYVGPRLDTEAFF
v_gene: TRBV14; CDR3aa: CASSLMGPGTDTQYF
v_gene: TRBV7-8; CDR3aa: CASWAGGAGHHGNTIYF
v_gene: TRBV27; CDR3aa: CASSLSGGGSNQPQHF
v_gene: TRBV27; CDR3aa: CASSSISGEQFF
v_gene: TRBV12-3/TRBV12-4; CDR3aa: CASTSHGGGEQYF
v_gene: TRBV6-1; CDR3aa: CASSELANTIYF
v_gene: TRBV6-2/TRBV6-3; CDR3aa: CASSSAPSNQPQHF
v_gene: TRBV27; CDR3aa: CASNPRGGVYGYTF
v_gene: TRBV9; CDR3aa: CASSVRLAGFYNEQFF
v_gene: TRBV13; CDR3aa: CASSFPGQGGDEQFF
v_gene: TRBV19; CDR3aa: CASRGPYGYTF
v_gene: TRBV6-4; CDR3aa: CARGGRGLAGGGSYNEQFF
v_gene: TRBV3-1/TRBV3-2; CDR3aa: CASSHGLADTGELFF
v_gene: TRBV3-1/TRBV3-2; CDR3aa: CASSPPPDGILTLHF
v_gene: TRBV5-1; CDR3aa: CASSLEGAEWNEQFF
v_gene: TRBV2; CDR3aa: CASRAGWEDEQYF
v_gene: TRBV27; CDR3aa: CASSLYMVGGSYNEQFF
v_gene: TRBV14; CDR3aa: CASSHPGSYEQYF
v_gene: TRBV28; CDR3aa: CASSLTYNYGYTF
v_gene: TRBV7-9; CDR3aa: CASSLGSQGNEQYF
v_gene: TRBV7-2; CDR3aa: CASSLRGWAVSEAFF
v_gene: TRBV10-3; CDR3aa: CAISESMDRGHEQYF
v_gene: TRBV9; CDR3aa: CASSPGASGYSYEQYF
v_gene: TRBV6-5; CDR3aa: CASRRGAYEQYF
v_gene: TRBV7-9; CDR3aa: CASSLTLGGSYEQYF
v_gene: TRBV21-1; CDR3aa: CASSTLLRKGTGVFGSGNTIYF
v_gene: TRBV5-1; CDR3aa: CASSFKRGNEQFF
v_gene: TRBV2; CDR3aa: CASSDPGQGGGGELFF
v_gene: TRBV2; CDR3aa: CAKGGGRTISDTQYF
v_gene: TRBV9; CDR3aa: CASSFRGNLGNIQYF
v_gene: TRBV10-1; CDR3aa: CASSKPGSSGGKGEQFF
v_gene: TRBV4-1; CDR3aa: CASSQVQSVGAMNTEAFF
v_gene: TRBV3-1/TRBV3-2; CDR3aa: CASSPPTGSYNEQFF
v_gene: TRBV12-3/TRBV12-4; CDR3aa: CASSFSGDYGYTF
v_gene: TRBV11-2; CDR3aa: CASSPGLDYNEQFF